Here is one T cell receptor (beta chain) with its context. CDR3 length equals 13 residues. Germline CDR1 reads LGHDT; CDR2 reads YNNKEL (reference sequence). V was clipped by 0 bases and J by 6 bases, with 8 bases between them. The protocol was immunoSEQ multiplex PCR, while the TCRdb copy is restricted to in-frame clones and leaves out a portion. The sample yields some 240,000 clones, more than 75% seen once. The data were taken from a study of blood T cell repertoires in COVID-19. Looking at the study overall: Sites across the United States, Italy and Spain contributed samples from acute and convalescent COVID-19. T cells, B-cell-depleted T cells, or PBMCs supplied cDNA or gDNA.

V is TRBV3-1 (or the pseudogene TRBV3-2) and J is TRBJ1-2; D remains unclear. The source of this sequence is a woman aged 70-85 years with COVID-19, enrolled during active disease. Specimen: peripheral blood. The CDR3 reads CASSQEVYHGYTF. As DNA, the CDR3 is TGTGCCAGCAGCCAAGAAGTCTATCATGGCTACACCTTC.